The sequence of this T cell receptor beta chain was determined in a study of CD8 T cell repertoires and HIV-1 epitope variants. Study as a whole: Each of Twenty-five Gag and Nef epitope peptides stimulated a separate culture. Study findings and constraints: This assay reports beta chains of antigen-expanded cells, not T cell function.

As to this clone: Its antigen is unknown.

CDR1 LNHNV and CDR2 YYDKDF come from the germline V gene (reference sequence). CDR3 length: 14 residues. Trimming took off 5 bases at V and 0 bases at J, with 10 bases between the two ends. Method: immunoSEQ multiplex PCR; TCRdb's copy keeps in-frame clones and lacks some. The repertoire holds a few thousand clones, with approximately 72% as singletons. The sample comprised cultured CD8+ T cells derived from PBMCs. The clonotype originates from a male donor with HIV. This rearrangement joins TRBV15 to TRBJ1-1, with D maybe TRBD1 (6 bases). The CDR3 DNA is TGTGCCACCAGCGACAGGTTGATGAACACTGAAGCTTTCTTT. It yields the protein CATSDRLMNTEAFF.